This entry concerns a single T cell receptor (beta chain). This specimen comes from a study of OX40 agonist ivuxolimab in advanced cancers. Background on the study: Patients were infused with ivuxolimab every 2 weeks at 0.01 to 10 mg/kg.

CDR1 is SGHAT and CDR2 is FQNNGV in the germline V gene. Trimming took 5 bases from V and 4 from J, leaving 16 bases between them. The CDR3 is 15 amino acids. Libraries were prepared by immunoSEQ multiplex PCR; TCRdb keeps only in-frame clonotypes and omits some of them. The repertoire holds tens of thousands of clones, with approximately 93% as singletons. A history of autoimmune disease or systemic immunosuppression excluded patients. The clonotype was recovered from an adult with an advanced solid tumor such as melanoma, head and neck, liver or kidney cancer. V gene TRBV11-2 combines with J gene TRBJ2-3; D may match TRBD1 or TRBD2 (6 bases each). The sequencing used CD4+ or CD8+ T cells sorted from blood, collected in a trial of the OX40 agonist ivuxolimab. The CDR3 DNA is TGTGCCAGCAGCAACAGAGCGGAGGGGGCAGATACGCAGTATTTT. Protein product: CASSNRAEGADTQYF. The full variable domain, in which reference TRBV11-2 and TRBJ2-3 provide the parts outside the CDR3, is EAGVAQSPRYKIIEKRQSVAFWCNPISGHATLYWYQQILGQGPKLLIQFQNNGVVDDSQLPKDRFSAERLKGVDSTLKIQPAKLEDSAVYLCASSNRAEGADTQYFGPGTRLTVL.